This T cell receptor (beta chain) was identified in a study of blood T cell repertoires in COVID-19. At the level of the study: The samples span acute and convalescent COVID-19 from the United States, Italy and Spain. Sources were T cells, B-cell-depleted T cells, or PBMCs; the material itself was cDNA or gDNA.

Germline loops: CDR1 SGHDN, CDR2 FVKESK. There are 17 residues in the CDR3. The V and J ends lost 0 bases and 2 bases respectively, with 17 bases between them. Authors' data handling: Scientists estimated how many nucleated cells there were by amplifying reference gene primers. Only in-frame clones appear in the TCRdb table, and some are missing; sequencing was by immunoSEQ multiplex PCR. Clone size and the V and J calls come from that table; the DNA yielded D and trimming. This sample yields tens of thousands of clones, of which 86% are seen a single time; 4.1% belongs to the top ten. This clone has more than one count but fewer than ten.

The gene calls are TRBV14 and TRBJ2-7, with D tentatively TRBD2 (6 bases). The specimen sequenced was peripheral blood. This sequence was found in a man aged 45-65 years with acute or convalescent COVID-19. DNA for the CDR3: TGTGCCAGCAGCCAAGATCCGTGGGGACTTGGGACCTACGAGCAGTACTTC. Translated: CASSQDPWGLGTYEQYF.